A few counts support the clone carrying this T cell receptor beta chain. The antigen remains undetermined. Germline V gives CDR1 DFQATT, CDR2 SNEGSKA (reference sequence). Unmatched junction bases numbered 7, after V lost 2 bases and J lost 2 bases. CDR3 length: 17 residues. This entry belongs to a study of T-cell memory formation after mild COVID-19. Study-wide points: Clones which contracted sat mainly in CM and EM if CD4+, and in EMRA if CD8+.

One entry per CDR3 protein, called by TCRdb with MiXCR from the 5' RACE reads. The data hold 470,000 or so distinct CDR3 sequences, with 15% to 20% observed a single time. The receptor was isolated from an adult woman who had mild COVID-19 (a few samples of this study predate the infection). Cell type and time point are not known. Sequencing was done on a sample of PBMCs or a T cell subset sorted from them (not recorded which). This sequence joins TRBV20-1 and TRBJ2-3, with 13 bases lining up with TRBD2. The CDR3 DNA reads as TGCAGTGCTAGAACTAGCGGGAGGGTAGGTCTCACAGATACGCAGTATTTT. It is translated as CSARTSGRVGLTDTQYF.